The next 30 T cell receptor beta chains were all read from a single sample in a study of control samples from healthy donors and cancer patients. Profiled with immunoSEQ multiplex PCR; TCRdb holds only in-frame clones, not every one. Among some 120,000 clones listed, approximately 90% were seen once. Sequencing was carried out using blood. The receptors come from a man aged 18-30 years in good health.

The V and J genes are TRBV6-4 and TRBJ2-2; D gene unclear. Trimming took off 3 bases at V and 8 bases at J, with 10 bases between the two ends. Germline V gene lookup returns CDR1 MRHNA and CDR2 SNTAGT. The CDR3 runs 13 residues. The CDR3 sequence: CASSEAMPGELFF. The CDR3 nucleotides are TGTGCCAGCAGTGAAGCAATGCCTGGGGAGCTGTTTTTT.

The V call is TRBV19, the J call TRBJ2-1; D gene unclear. CDR1 and CDR2 from the germline V gene are LNHDA and SQIVND (reference sequence). Trimming took off 1 base at V and 7 bases at J, with 8 bases between the two ends. The CDR3 totals 13 residues. CDR3 sequence: CASSIGTVNEQFF. Written as DNA, the CDR3 is TGTGCCAGTAGTATAGGTACAGTAAATGAGCAGTTCTTC.

V is TRBV6-1 and J is TRBJ2-7, with a tentative D call TRBD1 (6 bases). Germline V gives CDR1 MNHNS, CDR2 SASEGT. V lost 3 bases to trimming and J lost 2 bases, with 8 bases between them. The CDR3 totals 13 residues. The CDR3 is CASSEDRAYEQYF. The CDR3 DNA sequence: TGTGCCAGCAGTGAGGACAGAGCCTACGAGCAGTACTTC.

This chain connects TRBV4-2 to TRBJ1-2, with D perhaps matching TRBD1 (6 bases). Deletions cut 0 bases from V and 4 bases from J, with 12 bases between. The CDR3 consists of 15 residues. Germline assignment: CDR1 LGHNA and CDR2 YNFKEQ. This chain's CDR3 is CASSQDPQGSYGYTF. The DNA of the CDR3 is TGTGCCAGCAGCCAAGATCCGCAGGGGAGCTATGGCTACACCTTC.

The chain is built from TRBV27 and TRBJ1-4, with D unclear. This CDR3 is built from 13 residues. Trimming stripped 7 bases from V and 7 bases from J, with 13 bases between. Germline V gives CDR1 MNHEY, CDR2 SMNVEV (reference sequence). CDR3 DNA: TGTGCCAGCATGGGAAAGCGCAGTGAAAAACTGTTTTTT. This codes for CASMGKRSEKLFF.

The count of this clone is one. This rearrangement joins TRBV27 to TRBJ2-6, with D unresolved. V lost 0 bases and J 0 bases, leaving 3 bases between the germline ends. Germline V lookup: CDR1 MNHEY, CDR2 SMNVEV (reference sequence). The CDR3 totals 15 residues. CDR3 nucleotides: TGTGCCAGCAGTTTATCGAGCTCTGGGGCCAACGTCCTGACTTTC. It specifies CASSLSSSGANVLTF.

The rearrangement joins TRBV29-1 to TRBJ2-1, with 9 bases lining up with TRBD1. V shed 6 bases and J 6 bases; nucleotides not matched to a gene: 3. Looked up from germline, CDR1 is SQVTM and CDR2 is ANQGSEA. The CDR3 extends over 12 amino acids. CDR3 in DNA: TGCAGCGTCGGGACAGGGACCAATGAGCAGTTCTTC. This encodes CSVGTGTNEQFF.

The chain is built from TRBV6-5 and TRBJ1-5, with D perhaps TRBD1 (5 bases). Trimming shortened V by 5 bases and J by 5 bases, and 13 bases separated the two germline ends. The CDR3 loop spans 14 amino acids. Germline CDR1 and CDR2: MNHEY and SVGAGI. CDR3 in amino acids: CASSRGLNDQPQHF. The DNA of the CDR3 is TGTGCCAGCAGTCGGGGACTGAACGATCAGCCCCAGCATTTT.

The rearrangement joins TRBV18 to TRBJ2-2; the D is unclear. Trimming left V 6 bases short and J 5 bases short, with 16 bases between. CDR1 is KGHSH and CDR2 is LQKENI in the germline V gene. The CDR3 spans 15 residues. This CDR3 is CASSNRGLTTGELFF. CDR3 in DNA: TGTGCCAGCTCCAACCGCGGCCTGACGACCGGGGAGCTGTTTTTT.

V gene TRBV30 combines with J gene TRBJ2-3, with TRBD2 identical over 8 bases. Germline CDR1 is GTSNPN and CDR2 is SVGIG (reference sequence). CDR3 length: 15 residues. V lost 5 bases to trimming and J lost 3 bases; unmatched junction nucleotides: 10. The CDR3 bases are TGTGCCTGGGACCCGAGCGGGGGAGGGACAGATACGCAGTATTTT. Its translation is CAWDPSGGGTDTQYF.

The chain couples TRBV5-6 to TRBJ1-6; 9 positions agree with TRBD1. Germline V gene lookup returns CDR1 SGHDT and CDR2 YYEEEE. V shed 4 bases and J 10 bases; nucleotides not matched to a gene: 9. This CDR3 is 15 amino acids long. The CDR3 DNA follows: TGTGCCAGCAGCGCCGGGACAGGGTGGACCTCACCCCTCCACTTT. Translation: CASSAGTGWTSPLHF.

This chain joins TRBV5-1 and TRBJ2-1, with a weak D call TRBD1 (6 bases). The V gene lost 1 base and the J gene lost 6 bases, with 8 bases spanning the gap. Germline values: CDR1 SGHRS, CDR2 YFSETQ. The CDR3 spans 13 residues. In nucleotides, the CDR3 is TGCGCCAGCAGCTTGACAGGGTTCAATGAGCAGTTCTTC. It specifies CASSLTGFNEQFF.

Concerning this clone: The identical CDR3 is also encoded by other nucleotide sequences in the sample. This sequence joins TRBV5-1 and TRBJ1-1; 9 nucleotides align to TRBD1. The CDR3 consists of 14 residues. Germline CDR1 SGHRS, CDR2 YFSETQ. Trimming at V came to 8 bases and at J to 7 bases, leaving 12 bases not matched to a gene. The CDR3 loop reads CASGQGPASHEAFF. In nucleotides, the CDR3 is TGCGCCAGTGGACAGGGGCCGGCATCCCATGAAGCTTTCTTT. Looking up the rest from reference TRBV5-1 and TRBJ1-1 gives the full variable domain: KAGVTQTPRYLIKTRGQQVTLSCSPISGHRSVSWYQQTPGQGLQFLFEYFSETQRNKGNFPGRFSGRQFSNSRSEMNVSTLELGDSALYLCASGQGPASHEAFFGQGTRLTVV.

V gene TRBV30 combines with J gene TRBJ1-5; 9 positions agree with TRBD1. The CDR3 runs to 15 residues. The V segment lost 5 bases and the J segment 7 bases; nucleotides outside the gene matches: 12. CDR1 is GTSNPN, CDR2 SVGIG, per germline (reference sequence). In DNA, the CDR3 is TGTGCCTGGGCCTCATTGGGACAGGGCGGCCAGCCCCAGCATTTT. Its protein is CAWASLGQGGQPQHF.

There are a few counts of this clone. This rearrangement joins TRBV11-3 to TRBJ1-1; possibly TRBD1 for D (5 bases). The CDR3 length is 12 residues. Trimming took off 5 bases at V and 5 bases at J, with 9 bases between the two ends. Germline CDR1 SGHNT, CDR2 YENEEA. The CDR3 nucleotides read TGTGCCAGCAGCCCCGGGGGGACTGAAGCTTTCTTT. It is translated as CASSPGGTEAFF.

V and J are TRBV30 and TRBJ2-4, with D hard to call. CDR1 GTSNPN and CDR2 SVGIG come from the germline V gene (reference sequence). This CDR3 comprises 19 residues. The ends were cut back, 3 bases at V and 0 bases at J, with 24 bases in the middle. The CDR3 loop is CAWSASRSSLNVAKNIQYF. The CDR3 bases are TGTGCCTGGAGCGCTTCAAGATCCTCTTTGAACGTAGCCAAAAACATTCAGTACTTC.

The chain has TRBV5-4 and TRBJ2-5; 11 bases are a match to TRBD2. The germline V gene encodes CDR1 SGHNT and CDR2 YYREEE (reference sequence). The V gene end was trimmed by 3 bases and the J gene end by 4 bases; junction bases not matched to a gene: 5. The CDR3 runs to 15 residues. The CDR3 loop is CASSSKLAGVETQYF. The CDR3 DNA reads as TGTGCCAGCAGCTCCAAACTAGCGGGGGTAGAGACCCAGTACTTC.

The V and J genes are TRBV3-1 (or the pseudogene TRBV3-2) and TRBJ1-1, with D unclear. Germline CDR1 is LGHDT and CDR2 is YNNKEL (reference sequence). Between the trimmed V and J ends, which lost 4 bases and 1 base, there was a span of 7 bases. This CDR3 is built from 13 residues. CDR3 nucleotide sequence: TGTGCCAGCAGCCCGGAACAGAACACTGAAGCTTTCTTT. This translates into CASSPEQNTEAFF.

The chain recombines TRBV6-5 with TRBJ1-2; perhaps TRBD1 as D (5 bases). V was clipped by 7 bases and J by 7 bases, with 22 bases between them. CDR1 MNHEY and CDR2 SVGAGI come from the germline V gene. The CDR3 has 15 residues. CDR3 nucleotides: TGTGCCAGCACGAGGACACCCTCCCCCCCCCGTGGCTACACCTTC. This encodes CASTRTPSPPRGYTF.

The rearrangement joins TRBV5-1 to TRBJ2-2, with D unclear. The germline CDR1 and CDR2 sequences are SGHRS and YFSETQ. The CDR3 runs to 13 residues. V was pared by 0 bases and J by 3 bases, with 3 bases between. CDR3 amino acids: CASSLADTGELFF. Written as DNA, the CDR3 is TGCGCCAGCAGCTTGGCTGACACCGGGGAGCTGTTTTTT.

This chain uses TRBV5-1 with TRBJ2-1; 12 bases match TRBD2. The CDR3 runs 15 residues. V was clipped by 3 bases and J by 7 bases; unmatched bases: 5. Germline V gene lookup returns CDR1 SGHRS and CDR2 YFSETQ. Here the CDR3 DNA reads TGCGCCAGCAGCTCCCTAGCGGGGGGGCAAAATGAGCAGTTCTTC. Translating it yields CASSSLAGGQNEQFF.

The chain is built from TRBV7-3 and TRBJ2-6, with D perhaps matching TRBD1 or TRBD2 (6 bases each). This CDR3 has 17 amino acids. The germline V gene encodes CDR1 SGHTA and CDR2 FQGTGA. The V and J ends lost 0 bases and 0 bases respectively, with 9 bases between them. CDR3 loop: CASSLTGGLSGANVLTF. In DNA, the CDR3 is TGTGCCAGCAGCTTAACAGGGGGACTCTCTGGGGCCAACGTCCTGACTTTC.

The chain carries TRBV2 and TRBJ1-2; D is unclear. Germline V gives CDR1 SNHLY, CDR2 FYNNEI. The CDR3 sequence is 13 residues long. V lost 6 bases and J 1 base, leaving 9 bases between the germline ends. The CDR3 sequence is CASRVVLNYGYTF. The CDR3 region has the DNA TGTGCCAGCAGGGTAGTGCTTAACTATGGCTACACCTTC.

The chain employs TRBV7-3 and TRBJ2-1; 11 bases are a match to TRBD2. CDR3 length: 15 residues. Trimming at V came to 5 bases and at J to 4 bases, leaving 4 bases not matched to a gene. In germline, CDR1 is SGHTA, CDR2 FQGTGA. The CDR3 is CASSVAGGRYNEQFF. The CDR3 coding sequence is TGTGCCAGCAGCGTAGCGGGGGGGCGTTACAATGAGCAGTTCTTC.

There are a few counts of this clone. The genes are TRBV7-3 and TRBJ1-1; D not resolved. The ends were cut back, 5 bases at V and 4 bases at J, with 11 bases in the middle. The germline V gene has CDR1 SGHTA and CDR2 FQGTGA. This CDR3 has 13 amino acids. The DNA of the CDR3 is TGTGCCAGCAGCACCAACAGTGGCACTGAAGCTTTCTTT. Translating it yields CASSTNSGTEAFF.

This clone was found once. The chain recombines TRBV7-3 with TRBJ2-3, with TRBD2 as a possible D gene (5 bases). The V gene lost 3 bases and the J gene lost 3 bases, with 10 bases spanning the gap. Germline V gene data show CDR1 as SGHTA and CDR2 as FQGTGA. The CDR3 runs to 14 residues. The CDR3 protein is CASSFGRVTDTQYF. In nucleotides, the CDR3 is TGTGCCAGCAGCTTTGGGAGAGTTACAGATACGCAGTATTTT.

The chain uses TRBV13 and TRBJ2-7; D is unresolved. Germline V gene sequence: CDR1 PRHDT, CDR2 FYEKMQ (reference sequence). This CDR3 contains 14 residues. V shed 5 bases and J shed 1 base, with 12 bases lying between them. In DNA form, the CDR3 reads TGTGCCAGCAGCCTGGATGGGCTTTCCTACGAGCAGTACTTC. Its protein product is CASSLDGLSYEQYF.

V usage is TRBV30 and J usage is TRBJ2-4; no clear D gene. Germline V gives CDR1 GTSNPN, CDR2 SVGIG (reference sequence). V was pared by 0 bases and J by 4 bases, with 10 bases between. The CDR3 totals 14 residues. CDR3 nucleotides: TGTGCCTGGAGTGTAATGCCCGGGAAAAACATTCAGTACTTC. Amino acid sequence: CAWSVMPGKNIQYF.

V and J are TRBV5-1 and TRBJ1-3; TRBD1 matches at 7 bases. Germline V lookup: CDR1 SGHRS, CDR2 YFSETQ. After removal of 0 bases from V and 0 bases from J, the junction contained 6 bases not matched to a gene. There are 17 residues in the CDR3. This chain's CDR3 is CASSLDFGTVSGNTIYF. CDR3 DNA sequence: TGCGCCAGCAGCTTGGATTTCGGGACAGTCTCTGGAAACACCATATATTTT.

The gene calls are TRBV5-1 and TRBJ1-2; 9 nucleotides agree with TRBD1. Germline-derived CDR1 and CDR2 are SGHRS and YFSETQ. Germline trimming cut 5 bases from V and 1 base from J; bases unmatched to any gene: 6. CDR3 length: 15 amino acids. CDR3 loop: CASRGSTGGNYGYTF. DNA of the CDR3: TGCGCCAGCAGGGGTTCGACAGGGGGTAACTATGGCTACACCTTC.